This is a list of T cell receptor beta chains from one sample in a study of graft-versus-host responses after intestinal transplantation. These receptors have no identified antigens. The protocol was immunoSEQ multiplex PCR, while the TCRdb copy is restricted to in-frame clones and leaves out a portion. Among approximately 99,000 clones listed, around 92% were seen once. Sequenced here: unstimulated CD4+ T cells sorted from spleen or lymph node cells, sampled before transplant. These receptors all come from a human donor who was the organ donor for an intestinal transplant. CDR3s include the opening cysteine and the closing phenylalanine or tryptophan. The D gene is left open where the match is weak. Expanded clones get a size class; other rows say once, few or many, or leave the size out.

V	size	J	D	DNA	CDR3
TRBV5-4	NA	TRBJ1-2	TRBD1	TGTGCCAGCAGCCCGAGACAGGGAGGCAACTATGGCTACACCTTC	CASSPRQGGNYGYTF
TRBV28	NA	TRBJ2-2	NA	TGTGCCAGCAGCCCCGTCCGCACCGGGGAGCTGTTTTTT	CASSPVRTGELFF
TRBV5-1	once	TRBJ2-5	TRBD1	TGCGCCAGCAGCTCCGAGGGCAGGGGGCGCGAGACCCAGTACTTC	CASSSEGRGRETQYF
TRBV30	NA	TRBJ1-2	NA	TGTGCCTGGAGTGTAACAGGGAGGGGCTATGGCTACACCTTC	CAWSVTGRGYGYTF
TRBV19	NA	TRBJ1-6	TRBD1	TGTGCCAGTAGTCCAGGGGGGCCCTATAATTCACCCCTCCACTTT	CASSPGGPYNSPLHF
TRBV7-9	NA	TRBJ1-2	NA	TGTGCCAGCAGCTCAGACCTGGGCAGGGATTATGGCTACACCTTC	CASSSDLGRDYGYTF
TRBV18	NA	TRBJ2-7	TRBD2	TGTGCCAGCTCATCTGGACTAGCGAACGAGCAGTACTTC	CASSSGLANEQYF
TRBV10-3	once	TRBJ2-7	NA	TGTGCCATCAGTGAAAGCGTAGGATACTCCTACGAGCAGTACTTC	CAISESVGYSYEQYF
TRBV27	NA	TRBJ2-7	NA	TGTGCCAGCAGTTCGGGGTACGAGCAGTACTTC	CASSSGYEQYF
TRBV19	NA	TRBJ2-1	TRBD2	TGTGCCAGTAGTATAGTGGGACTAGCGGGGGAGCAGTTCTTC	CASSIVGLAGEQFF
TRBV20-1	once	TRBJ2-1	NA	TGCAGTGCTAGAGTGGGGGCTAGCCGGTTCTTC	CSARVGASRFF
TRBV7-3	NA	TRBJ2-1	TRBD2	TGTGCCAGCAGCTTAATAGCGGGGGCGGTTGAGCAGTTCTTC	CASSLIAGAVEQFF
TRBV19	NA	TRBJ2-4	TRBD1	TGTGCCAGTAGCGGGACAGGAGTAGCCAAAAACATTCAGTACTTC	CASSGTGVAKNIQYF
TRBV5-1	NA	TRBJ1-2	NA	TGCGCCAGCAGCACTGGGGGCGTTTTCTCTGGCTACACCTTC	CASSTGGVFSGYTF
TRBV6-5	NA	TRBJ1-6	NA	TGTGCCAGCATGGGCTTATCAAATTCACCCCTCCACTTT	CASMGLSNSPLHF
TRBV5-6	NA	TRBJ2-7	NA	TGTGCCAGCAGCTTGACGCACGAGCAGTACTTC	CASSLTHEQYF
TRBV7-9	NA	TRBJ2-7	TRBD1	TGTGCCAGCAGCTTAGTCTTTGGGACAGGAGACTACGAGCAGTACTTC	CASSLVFGTGDYEQYF
TRBV9	NA	TRBJ1-2	NA	TGTGCCAGCAGCGTAACAGACACACCTAACTATGGCTACACCTTC	CASSVTDTPNYGYTF
TRBV6-5	NA	TRBJ1-2	NA	TGTGCCAGCAGTTACAGGGGTGGCTACACCTTC	CASSYRGGYTF
TRBV5-5	once	TRBJ1-2	NA	TGTGCCAGCAGCTTGGGACCACAGGGAAACTATGGCTACACCTTC	CASSLGPQGNYGYTF
TRBV7-2	NA	TRBJ2-3	TRBD2	TGTGCCAGCAGCTTAGGCGGGGGGCCAGATACGCAGTATTTT	CASSLGGGPDTQYF
TRBV2	NA	TRBJ2-3	TRBD2	TGTGCCAGCAGTGAAGGGCGGACTAGCGGGAGCACAGATACGCAGTATTTT	CASSEGRTSGSTDTQYF
TRBV7-2	once	TRBJ2-1	TRBD2	TGTGCCAGCAGCCTCCTAAGACTAGCGGGGGGGCGCAATGAGCAGTTCTTC	CASSLLRLAGGRNEQFF
TRBV11-2	once	TRBJ2-7	NA	TGTGCCAGCAGCTTAGACAGGGGCTCCTACGAGCAGTACTTC	CASSLDRGSYEQYF
TRBV5-1	NA	TRBJ1-1	TRBD1	TGCGCCAGCAGCTTGGCGACAGGGGGGAAAACTGAAGCTTTCTTT	CASSLATGGKTEAFF
TRBV4-1	NA	TRBJ1-1	NA	TGCGCCAGCAGCCCCGCACGGGGAAGGTTGGTCATGAACACTGAAGCTTTCTTT	CASSPARGRLVMNTEAFF
TRBV11-3	NA	TRBJ2-3	TRBD2	TGTGCCAGCAGCTCAACCCGACTAGCGGGGGGCCCAGATACGCAGTATTTT	CASSSTRLAGGPDTQYF
TRBV5-1	NA	TRBJ2-6	NA	TGCGCCAGCAGCTTGGAATCGGGACTGGGTGGGGCCAACGTCCTGACTTTC	CASSLESGLGGANVLTF
TRBV28	NA	TRBJ2-5	TRBD1	TGTGCCAGCAGTTTAACTCAGGGGGAACGAGAGACCCAGTACTTC	CASSLTQGERETQYF
TRBV19	NA	TRBJ1-2	TRBD1	TGTGCCAGTAGTGTACAGGGGGTACGTAACTATGGCTACACCTTC	CASSVQGVRNYGYTF
TRBV4-3	once	TRBJ1-6	NA	TGCGCCAGCAGCCAAGCCCGGACAGCTAATTCACCCCTCCACTTT	CASSQARTANSPLHF
TRBV7-9	NA	TRBJ2-5	NA	TGTGCCAGCAGCTTAGCCCGGTCGGGGGAGACCCAGTACTTC	CASSLARSGETQYF
TRBV10-3	few	TRBJ1-2	NA	TGTGCCATCAGTGAGGAGGCTAACTATGGCTACACCTTC	CAISEEANYGYTF
TRBV18	NA	TRBJ1-1	NA	TGTGCCAGCTCCCCGGACTCCGCGGGTGAAGCTTTCTTT	CASSPDSAGEAFF
TRBV10-3	NA	TRBJ2-7	NA	TGTGCCATCACAGGTAATACGAACGAGCAGTACTTC	CAITGNTNEQYF
TRBV5-1	NA	TRBJ1-5	NA	TGCGCCAGCAGTTTAACAGGGCCCCCTTCCAATCAGCCCCAGCATTTT	CASSLTGPPSNQPQHF
TRBV27	NA	TRBJ2-4	NA	TGTGCCAGCAGTCGACAGGGAGGCGTGGTAGCCAAAAACATTCAGTACTTC	CASSRQGGVVAKNIQYF
TRBV7-2	NA	TRBJ2-7	TRBD1	TGTGCCAGCAGCTTAGCACGAGGGGGCAACGAGCAGTACTTC	CASSLARGGNEQYF